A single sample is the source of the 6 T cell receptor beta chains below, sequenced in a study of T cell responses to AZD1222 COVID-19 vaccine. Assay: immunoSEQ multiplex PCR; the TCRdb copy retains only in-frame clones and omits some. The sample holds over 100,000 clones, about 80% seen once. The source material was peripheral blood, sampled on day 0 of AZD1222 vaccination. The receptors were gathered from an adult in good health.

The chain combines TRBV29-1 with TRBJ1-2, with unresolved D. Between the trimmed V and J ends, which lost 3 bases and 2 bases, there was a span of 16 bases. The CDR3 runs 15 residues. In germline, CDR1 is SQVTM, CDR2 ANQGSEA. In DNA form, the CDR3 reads TGCAGCGTTGAGGACCGACCCGGGTCGAACTATGGCTACACCTTC. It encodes CSVEDRPGSNYGYTF.

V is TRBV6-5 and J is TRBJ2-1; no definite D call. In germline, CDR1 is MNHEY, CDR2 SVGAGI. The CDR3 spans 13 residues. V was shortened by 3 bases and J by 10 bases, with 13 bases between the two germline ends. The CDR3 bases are TGTGCCAGCAGTTATGGGCCTCAGCGCGAGCAGTTCTTC. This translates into CASSYGPQREQFF.

The CDR3 loop is CASSRLNTGELFF. CDR3 bases: TGTGCCAGCAGTCGACTGAACACCGGGGAGCTGTTTTTT. This sequence joins TRBV14 and TRBJ2-2; no clear D gene. The CDR3 consists of 13 residues. From germline, CDR1 is SGHDN and CDR2 FVKESK. V was pared by 6 bases and J by 1 base, with 6 bases between.

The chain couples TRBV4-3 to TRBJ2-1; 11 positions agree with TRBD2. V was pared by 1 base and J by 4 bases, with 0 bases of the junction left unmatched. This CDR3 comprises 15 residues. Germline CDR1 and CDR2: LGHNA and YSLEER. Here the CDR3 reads CASSQGTSGYNEQFF. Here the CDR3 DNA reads TGCGCCAGCAGCCAAGGGACTAGCGGGTACAATGAGCAGTTCTTC.

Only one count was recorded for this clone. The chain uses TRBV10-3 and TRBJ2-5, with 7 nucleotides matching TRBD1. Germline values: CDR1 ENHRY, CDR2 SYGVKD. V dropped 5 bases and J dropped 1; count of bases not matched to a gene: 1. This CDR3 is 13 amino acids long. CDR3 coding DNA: TGTGCCATCAGTTGGGACAGCCAAGAGACCCAGTACTTC. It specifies CAISWDSQETQYF.

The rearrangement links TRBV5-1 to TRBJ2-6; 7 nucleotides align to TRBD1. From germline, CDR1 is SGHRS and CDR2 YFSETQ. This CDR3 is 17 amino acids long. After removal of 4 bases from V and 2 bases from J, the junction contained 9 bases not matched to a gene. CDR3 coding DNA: TGCGCCAGCAGCCCAGTAAATACAGGGGCTGGGGCCAACGTCCTGACTTTC. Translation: CASSPVNTGAGANVLTF.